This TCR beta chain was captured by sequencing in a study of siplizumab effects on memory and regulatory T cells. Germline assignment: CDR1 MGHRA and CDR2 YSYEKL. The CDR3 extends over 17 amino acids. V was shortened by 2 bases and J by 3 bases, with 19 bases between the two germline ends. Here immunoSEQ multiplex PCR was the method, and the copy in TCRdb shows in-frame clones only, minus some. The sample has tens of thousands of clones, about 89% seen once. Regarding the study as a whole: A small minority of alloreactive clones were mapped to unstimulated subsets.

In the case of this clone: Its matching antigen is unknown.

V and J are TRBV4-1 and TRBJ1-2; the D gene is possibly TRBD1 (6 bases). The clonotype originates from a human donor in good health. The sequenced sample consisted of CD8+ T cells sorted from blood. The CDR3 DNA sequence: TGCGCCAGCAGCCAACTGGGTTCGGGGGCGATACACTATGGCTACACCTTC. It specifies CASSQLGSGAIHYGYTF.